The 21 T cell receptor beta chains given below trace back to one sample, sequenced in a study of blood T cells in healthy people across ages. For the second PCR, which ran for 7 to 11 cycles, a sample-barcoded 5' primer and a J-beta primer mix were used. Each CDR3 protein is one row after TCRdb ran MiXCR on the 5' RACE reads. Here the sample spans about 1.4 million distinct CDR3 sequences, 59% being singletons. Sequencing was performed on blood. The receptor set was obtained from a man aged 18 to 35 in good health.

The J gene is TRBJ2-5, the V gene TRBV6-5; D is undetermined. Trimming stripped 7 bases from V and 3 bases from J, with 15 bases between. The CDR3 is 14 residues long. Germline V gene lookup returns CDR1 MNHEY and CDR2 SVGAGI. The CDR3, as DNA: TGTGCCAGCACCCCACCGGGCAATAAAGAGACCCAGTACTTC. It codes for CASTPPGNKETQYF.

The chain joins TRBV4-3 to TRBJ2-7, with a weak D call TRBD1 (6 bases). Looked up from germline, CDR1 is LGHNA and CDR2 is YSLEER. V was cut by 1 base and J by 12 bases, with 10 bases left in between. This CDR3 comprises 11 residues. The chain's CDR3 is CASSQGTATYF. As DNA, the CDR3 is TGCGCCAGCAGCCAAGGGACAGCTACGTACTTC.

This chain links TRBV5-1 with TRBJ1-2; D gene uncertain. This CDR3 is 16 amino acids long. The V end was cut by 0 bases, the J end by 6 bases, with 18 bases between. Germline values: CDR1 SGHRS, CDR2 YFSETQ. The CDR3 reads CASSLGGKPPPHGYTF. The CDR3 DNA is TGCGCCAGCAGCTTGGGGGGAAAACCCCCACCGCATGGCTACACCTTC. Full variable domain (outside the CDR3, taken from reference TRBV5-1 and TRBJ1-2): KAGVTQTPRYLIKTRGQQVTLSCSPISGHRSVSWYQQTPGQGLQFLFEYFSETQRNKGNFPGRFSGRQFSNSRSEMNVSTLELGDSALYLCASSLGGKPPPHGYTFGSGTRLTVV.

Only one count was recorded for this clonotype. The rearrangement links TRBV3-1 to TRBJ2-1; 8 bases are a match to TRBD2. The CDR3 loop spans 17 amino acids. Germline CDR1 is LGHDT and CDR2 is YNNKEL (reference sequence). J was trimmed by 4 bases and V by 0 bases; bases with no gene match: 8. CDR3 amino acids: CASSQDQGGGPYNEQFF. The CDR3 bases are TGTGCCAGCAGCCAAGATCAGGGCGGGGGGCCGTACAATGAGCAGTTCTTC.

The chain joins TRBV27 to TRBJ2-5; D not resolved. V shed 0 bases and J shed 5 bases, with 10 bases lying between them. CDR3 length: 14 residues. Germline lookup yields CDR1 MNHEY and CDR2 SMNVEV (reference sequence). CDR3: CASSLSYVGETQYF. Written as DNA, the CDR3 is TGTGCCAGCAGTTTATCGTACGTAGGCGAGACCCAGTACTTC.

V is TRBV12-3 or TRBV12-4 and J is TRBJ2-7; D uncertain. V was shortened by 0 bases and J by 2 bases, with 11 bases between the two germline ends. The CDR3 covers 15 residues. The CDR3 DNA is TGTGCCAGCAGTTTAGCTGTGGGGTGGGCCTACGAGCAGTACTTC. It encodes CASSLAVGWAYEQYF.

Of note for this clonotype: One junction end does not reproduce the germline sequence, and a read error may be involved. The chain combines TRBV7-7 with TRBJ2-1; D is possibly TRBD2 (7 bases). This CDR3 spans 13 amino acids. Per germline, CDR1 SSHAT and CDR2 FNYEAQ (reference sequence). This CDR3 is CASSLKGGHEQFF. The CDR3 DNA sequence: TGTGCTAGCAGCTTAAAGGGGGGGCATGAGCAGTTCTTT.

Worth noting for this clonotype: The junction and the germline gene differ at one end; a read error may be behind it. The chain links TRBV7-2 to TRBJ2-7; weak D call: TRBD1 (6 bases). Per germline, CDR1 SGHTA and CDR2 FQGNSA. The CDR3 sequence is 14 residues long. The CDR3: CASSLLTGTYEQNF. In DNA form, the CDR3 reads TGTGCCAGCAGCCTCCTGACAGGAACCTACGAGCAGAACTTC. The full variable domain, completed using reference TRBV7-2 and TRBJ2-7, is GAGVSQSPSNKVTEKGKDVELRCDPISGHTALYWYRQSLGQGLEFLIYFQGNSAPDKSGLPSDRFSAERTGGSVSTLTIQRTQQEDSAVYLCASSLLTGTYEQNFGPGTRLTVT.

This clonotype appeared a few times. The CDR3 nucleotides are TGCGCCAGCAGCTGGAGGACAGGGAATACCTACGAGCAGTACTTC. Translated: CASSWRTGNTYEQYF. The chain couples TRBV5-1 to TRBJ2-7; 8 bases fit TRBD1. The CDR3 is 15 residues long. From germline, CDR1 is SGHRS and CDR2 YFSETQ. The V gene end was trimmed by 3 bases and the J gene end by 2 bases; junction bases not matched to a gene: 7. Looking up the rest from reference TRBV5-1 and TRBJ2-7 gives the full variable domain: KAGVTQTPRYLIKTRGQQVTLSCSPISGHRSVSWYQQTPGQGLQFLFEYFSETQRNKGNFPGRFSGRQFSNSRSEMNVSTLELGDSALYLCASSWRTGNTYEQYFGPGTRLTVT.

The CDR3 DNA follows: TGCAGTGCAAGAACTAAACAAGAGACCCAGTACTTC. It codes for CSARTKQETQYF. V and J are TRBV20-1 and TRBJ2-5, with D unclear. Germline values: CDR1 DFQATT, CDR2 SNEGSKA (reference sequence). The CDR3 sequence is 12 residues long. Trimming removed 6 bases from V and 2 bases from J, with 10 bases in between.

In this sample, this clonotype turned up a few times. CDR3 sequence: CSARAVTSSYNEQFF. CDR3 nucleotides: TGCAGTGCTAGAGCAGTCACAAGCTCCTACAATGAGCAGTTCTTC. The gene calls are TRBV20-1 and TRBJ2-1, with D unresolved. The germline V and J ends were trimmed by 1 base and 0 bases, with 10 bases remaining between them. The germline CDR1 and CDR2 sequences are DFQATT and SNEGSKA (reference sequence). CDR3 length: 15 residues.

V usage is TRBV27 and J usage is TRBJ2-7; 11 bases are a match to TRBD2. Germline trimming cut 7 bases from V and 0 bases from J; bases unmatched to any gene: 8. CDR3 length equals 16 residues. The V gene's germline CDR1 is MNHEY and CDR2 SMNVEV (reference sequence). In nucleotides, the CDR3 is TGTGCCAGCAAGCCCGGGACTAGCGGATACTCCTACGAGCAGTACTTC. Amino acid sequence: CASKPGTSGYSYEQYF.

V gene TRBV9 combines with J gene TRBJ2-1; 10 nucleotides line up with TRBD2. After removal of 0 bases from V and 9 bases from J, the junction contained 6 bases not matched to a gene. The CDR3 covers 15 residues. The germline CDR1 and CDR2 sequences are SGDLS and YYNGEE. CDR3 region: CASSVAASGSVEQFF. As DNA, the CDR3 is TGTGCCAGCAGCGTAGCGGCTAGCGGGAGTGTTGAGCAGTTCTTC.

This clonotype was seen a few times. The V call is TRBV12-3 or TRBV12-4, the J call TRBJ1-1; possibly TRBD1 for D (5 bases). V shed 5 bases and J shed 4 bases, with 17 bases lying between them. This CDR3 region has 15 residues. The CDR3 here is CASSPRGGGGTEAFF. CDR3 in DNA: TGTGCCAGCAGTCCGCGGGGTGGCGGGGGCACTGAAGCTTTCTTT.

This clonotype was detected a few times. Here the CDR3 reads CASSPSRGHEQYF. CDR3 DNA sequence: TGTGCCAGCAGCCCCTCGAGGGGTCACGAGCAGTACTTC. V usage is TRBV27 and J usage is TRBJ2-7, with D perhaps being TRBD1 or TRBD2 (5 bases each). Deletions cut 6 bases from V and 5 bases from J, with 14 bases between. This CDR3 is built from 13 residues. Per germline, CDR1 MNHEY and CDR2 SMNVEV (reference sequence).

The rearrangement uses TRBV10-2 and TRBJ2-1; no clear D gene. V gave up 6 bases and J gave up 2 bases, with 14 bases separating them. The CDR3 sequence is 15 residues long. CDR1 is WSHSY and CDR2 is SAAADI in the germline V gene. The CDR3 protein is CASRGSRTAYNEQFF. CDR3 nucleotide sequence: TGCGCCAGCAGGGGGTCCAGGACGGCCTACAATGAGCAGTTCTTC.

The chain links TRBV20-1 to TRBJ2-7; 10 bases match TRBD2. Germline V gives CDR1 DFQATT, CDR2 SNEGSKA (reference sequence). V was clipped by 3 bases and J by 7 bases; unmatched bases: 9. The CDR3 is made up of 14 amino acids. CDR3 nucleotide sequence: TGCAGTGCTAGTAGCGGGGGGCCAGGGGATGAGCAGTACTTC. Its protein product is CSASSGGPGDEQYF.

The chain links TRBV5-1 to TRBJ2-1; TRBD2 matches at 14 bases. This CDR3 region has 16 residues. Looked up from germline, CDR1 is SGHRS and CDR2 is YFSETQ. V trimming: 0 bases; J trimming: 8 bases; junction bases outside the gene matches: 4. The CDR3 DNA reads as TGCGCCAGCAGCTTGGGACTAGCGGGAGGGGGCGATGAGCAGTTCTTC. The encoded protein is CASSLGLAGGGDEQFF.

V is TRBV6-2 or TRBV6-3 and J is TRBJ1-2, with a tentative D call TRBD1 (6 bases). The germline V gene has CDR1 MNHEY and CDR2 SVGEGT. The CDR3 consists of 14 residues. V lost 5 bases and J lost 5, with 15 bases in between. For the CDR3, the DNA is TGTGCCAGCAGTCACGGACAGAGCCCGTATGGCTACACCTTC. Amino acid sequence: CASSHGQSPYGYTF.

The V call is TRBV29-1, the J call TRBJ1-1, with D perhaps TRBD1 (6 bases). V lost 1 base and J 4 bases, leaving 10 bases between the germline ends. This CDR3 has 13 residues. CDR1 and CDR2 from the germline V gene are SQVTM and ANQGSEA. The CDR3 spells CSVEAPRGTEAFF. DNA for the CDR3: TGCAGCGTTGAAGCCCCCAGGGGCACTGAAGCTTTCTTT.

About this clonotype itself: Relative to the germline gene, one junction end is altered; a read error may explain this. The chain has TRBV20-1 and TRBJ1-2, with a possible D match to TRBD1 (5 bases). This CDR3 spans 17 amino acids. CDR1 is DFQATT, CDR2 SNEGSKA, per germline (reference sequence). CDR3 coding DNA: TGCAGTGCTAGGACCCCGGGGGGGGGATTGAAAGGGAATGGTTACACCTTC. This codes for CSARTPGGGLKGNGYTF.